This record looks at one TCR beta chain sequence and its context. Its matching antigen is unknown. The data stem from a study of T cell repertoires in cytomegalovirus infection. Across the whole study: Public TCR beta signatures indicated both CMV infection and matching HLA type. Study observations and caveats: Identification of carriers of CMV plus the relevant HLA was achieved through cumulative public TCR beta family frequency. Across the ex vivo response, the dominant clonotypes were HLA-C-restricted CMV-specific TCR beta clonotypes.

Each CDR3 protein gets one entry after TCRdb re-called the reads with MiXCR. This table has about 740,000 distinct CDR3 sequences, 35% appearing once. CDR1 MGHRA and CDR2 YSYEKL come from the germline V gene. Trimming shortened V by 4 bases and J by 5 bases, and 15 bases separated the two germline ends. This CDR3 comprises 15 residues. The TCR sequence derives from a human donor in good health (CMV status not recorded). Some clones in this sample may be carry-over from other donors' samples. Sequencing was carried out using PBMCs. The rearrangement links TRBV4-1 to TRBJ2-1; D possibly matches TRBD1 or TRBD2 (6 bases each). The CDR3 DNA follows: TGCGCCAGCAGCCGCCCGGGGGCTCCCGACAATGAGCAGTTCTTC. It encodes CASSRPGAPDNEQFF.